This is a list of T cell receptor beta chains from one sample in a study of yellow fever vaccine responses in identical twins. MiXCR, run by TCRdb on the RT-PCR reads, gives a single entry per CDR3 protein. The sample holds 2,200 or so distinct CDR3 sequences, around 83% seen once. Specimen: T cells from blood (PBMCs), unsorted or a sorted subset (not recorded which), collected before or after yellow fever vaccination (not recorded which). The receptor source for this set is a woman aged 18 to 35 who received the yellow fever vaccine. Each CDR3 is given with its conserved first and last residue. D genes are given only for firm matches. Size is omitted from some rows. Given values are once, few, many or a class for expanded clones.

size	V	D	J	CDR3	DNA
once	TRBV11-3	TRBD1	TRBJ1-1	CASSHPTGMNTEAFF	TGTGCCAGCAGCCACCCGACAGGGATGAACACTGAAGCTTTCTTT
once	TRBV7-2	NA	TRBJ1-1	CASSLVIRDGAFF	TGTGCCAGCAGCTTAGTAATAAGGGACGGGGCTTTCTTT
NA	TRBV29-1	NA	TRBJ2-1	CSLRWSSYNEQFF	TGCAGCCTACGTTGGTCGTCCTACAATGAGCAGTTCTTC
NA	TRBV5-6	NA	TRBJ1-1	CASSLGMNTEAFF	TGTGCCAGCAGCTTGGGAATGAACACTGAAGCTTTCTTT
NA	TRBV9	NA	TRBJ2-1	CASSVRVGGEQFF	TGTGCCAGCAGCGTACGTGTCGGGGGTGAGCAGTTCTTC
NA	TRBV14	TRBD2	TRBJ2-7	CASSQTSGTSYEQYF	TGTGCCAGCAGCCAAACTAGCGGGACGTCCTACGAGCAGTACTTC
once	TRBV7-9	NA	TRBJ2-1	CASSSPGFRDEQFF	TGTGCCAGCAGCTCCCCTGGTTTCAGGGATGAGCAGTTCTTC
NA	TRBV28	TRBD1	TRBJ1-1	CASSLLSGGIDTEAFF	TGTGCCAGCAGTTTATTATCAGGGGGCATCGACACTGAAGCTTTCTTT
NA	TRBV11-1	NA	TRBJ2-3	CASSRAGVSTDTQYF	TGTGCCAGCAGCCGAGCCGGAGTTAGCACAGATACGCAGTATTTT
NA	TRBV12-3/TRBV12-4	NA	TRBJ1-2	CASSLIGTTNYGYTF	TGTGCCAGCAGTTTAATAGGCACGACTAACTATGGCTACACCTTC
NA	TRBV11-1	NA	TRBJ2-1	CASSTLSGSSYNEQFF	TGTGCCAGCAGCACTCTGTCGGGAAGCTCCTACAATGAGCAGTTCTTC
few	TRBV20-1	NA	TRBJ1-1	CSARDTNPGPLTEAFF	TGCAGTGCTAGAGACACCAACCCAGGCCCCCTCACTGAAGCTTTCTTT
NA	TRBV7-9	TRBD1	TRBJ2-5	CASSLVDRGKETQYF	TGTGCCAGCAGCTTAGTCGACAGGGGGAAAGAGACCCAGTACTTC
once	TRBV11-3	TRBD1	TRBJ1-1	CASSSHYRGRMNTEAFF	TGTGCCAGCAGCTCCCACTACAGGGGGCGAATGAACACTGAAGCTTTCTTT
NA	TRBV15	NA	TRBJ2-7	CATSIYQGREQYF	TGTGCCACCAGCATTTACCAGGGACGCGAGCAGTACTTC
NA	TRBV28	TRBD2	TRBJ2-1	CASSRGLAGNNEQFF	TGTGCCAGCAGCCGCGGACTAGCGGGGAACAATGAGCAGTTCTTC
NA	TRBV2	TRBD2	TRBJ2-5	CASSGLAGETQYF	TGTGCCAGCAGTGGGCTAGCGGGAGAGACCCAGTACTTC
NA	TRBV27	NA	TRBJ1-5	CASSFGGSNQPQHF	TGTGCCAGCAGTTTCGGGGGTAGCAATCAGCCCCAGCATTTT
NA	TRBV24-1	NA	TRBJ1-2	CATSSRGNYGYTF	TGTGCCACCTCCTCCCGAGGGAACTATGGCTACACCTTC
NA	TRBV9	NA	TRBJ2-1	CASSVWASGYNEQFF	TGTGCCAGCAGCGTCTGGGCCAGCGGGTACAATGAGCAGTTCTTC
NA	TRBV2	TRBD1	TRBJ2-1	CASKGQYNEQFF	TGTGCCAGCAAGGGACAGTACAATGAGCAGTTCTTC
NA	TRBV12-3/TRBV12-4	NA	TRBJ1-4	CASRAGRATNEKLFF	TGTGCCAGCAGAGCGGGGAGGGCTACTAATGAAAAACTGTTTTTT
NA	TRBV7-8	NA	TRBJ2-2	CASSPTIAGSTGELFF	TGTGCCAGCAGCCCCACTATCGCCGGGAGTACCGGGGAGCTGTTTTTT
NA	TRBV4-1	NA	TRBJ2-5	CASSQYGETQYF	TGCGCCAGCAGCCAATACGGAGAGACCCAGTACTTC
NA	TRBV7-9	NA	TRBJ2-2	CAGSGTGELFF	TGTGCCGGCAGTGGCACCGGGGAGCTGTTTTTT
NA	TRBV5-8	NA	TRBJ1-2	CASSSGHNYGYTF	TGTGCCAGCAGCTCGGGACACAACTATGGCTACACCTTC
NA	TRBV2	NA	TRBJ2-1	CASSPRVLEQQFF	TGTGCCAGCAGCCCTCGAGTCCTGGAACAGCAGTTCTTC
NA	TRBV12-3/TRBV12-4	NA	TRBJ2-1	CASRSGIGSYNEQFF	TGTGCCAGCAGGTCAGGGATCGGCTCCTACAATGAGCAGTTCTTC
NA	TRBV11-3	TRBD2	TRBJ2-1	CASGGLAGEDNEQFF	TGTGCCAGCGGAGGACTAGCGGGAGAGGACAATGAGCAGTTCTTC
NA	TRBV7-6	NA	TRBJ2-6	CASRSEFSGANVLTF	TGTGCCAGCAGGAGTGAGTTCTCTGGGGCCAACGTCCTGACTTTC
once	TRBV29-1	TRBD2	TRBJ2-7	CSVHSGIAYEQYF	TGCAGCGTTCATAGCGGGATTGCCTACGAGCAGTACTTC
NA	TRBV5-6	TRBD2	TRBJ2-5	CASSLDGRLTSGQETQYF	TGTGCCAGCAGCTTGGACGGGCGTTTGACTAGCGGACAAGAGACCCAGTACTTC
NA	TRBV11-2	NA	TRBJ2-7	CASSLEGSGSYEQYF	TGTGCCAGCAGCTTAGAGGGTAGCGGTTCCTACGAGCAGTACTTC
NA	TRBV11-2	NA	TRBJ1-1	CASSWGSATEAFF	TGTGCCAGCAGCTGGGGATCAGCCACTGAAGCTTTCTTT
NA	TRBV5-4	TRBD1	TRBJ2-3	CASSLSMGQVTDTQYF	TGTGCCAGCAGCTTGAGTATGGGACAGGTCACAGATACGCAGTATTTT
NA	TRBV5-4	NA	TRBJ2-7	CASSLEGSPYEQYF	TGTGCCAGCAGCTTGGAGGGCTCTCCCTACGAGCAGTACTTC
NA	TRBV28	NA	TRBJ2-5	CASSFNGWETQYF	TGTGCCAGCAGTTTCAACGGATGGGAGACCCAGTACTTC
NA	TRBV11-1	TRBD2	TRBJ2-5	CASSSSGSAWETQYF	TGTGCCAGCAGCTCTAGCGGGAGCGCCTGGGAGACCCAGTACTTC
NA	TRBV5-6	NA	TRBJ2-7	CASSFGTYEQYF	TGTGCCAGCAGCTTTGGGACCTACGAGCAGTACTTC